The 10 T cell receptor beta chains reported below all come from one sample, sequenced in a study of blood T cells in healthy people across ages. A sample-barcoded 5' primer and a J-beta primer mix were used in a second PCR of about 7 to 12 cycles. Via MiXCR, TCRdb re-called the 5' RACE reads, giving one row per CDR3 protein. The data hold roughly 1.9 million distinct CDR3 sequences, with about two fifths observed a single time. The source material was blood. These receptors originate from a human donor in good health.

This sequence joins TRBV7-2 and TRBJ1-1; no clear D. V was pared by 1 base and J by 7 bases, with 4 bases between. Looked up from germline, CDR1 is SGHTA and CDR2 is FQGNSA. This CDR3 is 11 amino acids long. CDR3 nucleotides: TGTGCCAGCAGCTTAGATAGTGAAGCTTTCTTT. Translated, it gives CASSLDSEAFF.

V is TRBV20-1 and J is TRBJ2-7; TRBD1 matches at 8 bases. CDR3 length: 16 residues. CDR1 and CDR2 (germline): DFQATT, SNEGSKA (reference sequence). V dropped 0 bases and J dropped 3; count of bases not matched to a gene: 10. CDR3 protein: CSARDPPTGVGYEQYF. CDR3 in DNA: TGCAGTGCTAGAGATCCCCCGACAGGGGTGGGCTACGAGCAGTACTTC.

This chain joins TRBV7-8 and TRBJ2-3, with a weak D call TRBD2 (6 bases). Germline V CDR1 and CDR2: SGHVS, FQNEAQ. CDR3 length equals 17 residues. Trimming left V 0 bases short and J 7 bases short, with 20 bases between. CDR3 in DNA: TGTGCCAGCAGCTTAGCGCTTCGAGCGGGCCGGGCACATACGCAGTATTTT. The encoded protein is CASSLALRAGRAHTQYF.

The chain couples TRBV4-1 to TRBJ1-4; tentative D call: TRBD1 (6 bases). Trimming removed 0 bases at V and 10 bases at J, with 15 bases between. Germline V gene sequence: CDR1 MGHRA, CDR2 YSYEKL. This CDR3 is built from 15 residues. CDR3 DNA sequence: TGCGCCAGCAGCCAAGATGCGGCAGGGGACGGAAAACTGTTTTTT. It encodes CASSQDAAGDGKLFF.

The chain employs TRBV10-3 and TRBJ1-2; no clear D gene. The CDR3 has 11 amino acids. Germline-derived CDR1 and CDR2 are ENHRY and SYGVKD. V lost 11 bases to trimming and J lost 6 bases, with 13 bases between them. This CDR3 is CASRLTDGYTF. CDR3 sequence (DNA): TGTGCCTCCAGACTGACGGATGGCTACACCTTC.

The rearrangement joins TRBV28 to TRBJ2-3; TRBD1 is a possible D gene (5 bases). The V gene lost 5 bases and the J gene lost 7 bases, with 10 bases spanning the gap. The CDR3 contains 12 residues. Germline CDR1 is MDHEN and CDR2 is SYDVKM. CDR3: CASSAGSYTQYF. The CDR3 DNA reads as TGTGCCAGCAGTGCAGGGTCATATACGCAGTATTTT.

This clonotype was observed a handful of times. J is TRBJ2-7 and V is TRBV5-6, with D perhaps TRBD2 (5 bases). CDR3 length: 14 amino acids. Trimming pared 6 bases from V and 2 bases from J, leaving 15 bases between. CDR1 is SGHDT and CDR2 is YYEEEE in the germline V gene. The CDR3 here is CASTRLDGAYEQYF. The CDR3, as DNA: TGTGCCAGCACCCGATTGGACGGGGCCTACGAGCAGTACTTC.

This clonotype showed up just a few times. This chain links TRBV4-3 with TRBJ2-7; TRBD2 is a possible D gene (6 bases). The germline V gene has CDR1 LGHNA and CDR2 YSLEER. Trimming shortened V by 3 bases and J by 1 base, and 19 bases separated the two germline ends. This CDR3 comprises 17 residues. The CDR3 DNA sequence: TGCGCCAGCAGCCACGGGACTGGAGAATTGGTTTCCTACGAGCAGTACTTC. Translated: CASSHGTGELVSYEQYF.

This clonotype has more than one count but fewer than ten. The V and J genes are TRBV29-1 and TRBJ2-3, with D tentatively TRBD1 (6 bases). Germline V lookup: CDR1 SQVTM, CDR2 ANQGSEA. CDR3 size: 15 residues. V was clipped by 7 bases and J by 0 bases, with 17 bases between them. CDR3 nucleotide sequence: TGCAGCGCGTCCTTGACAGGAACTAGCACAGATACGCAGTATTTT. Protein product: CSASLTGTSTDTQYF.

Of note for this clonotype: This may be a read error: a much more frequent sequence differs by one nucleotide. The chain employs TRBV20-1 and TRBJ1-2; a weak D match, TRBD1 (5 bases). The CDR3 has 16 residues. Trimming shortened V by 2 bases and J by 4 bases, and 20 bases separated the two germline ends. Germline V CDR1 and CDR2: DFQATT, SNEGSKA (reference sequence). Written as DNA, the CDR3 is TGCAGTGCTAGACCCCCGGGACTCCCGATGGGCTATGGCTACACCTTC. It yields the protein CSARPPGLPMGYGYTF.